Listed here are 32 T cell receptor beta chains from one sample, sequenced in a study of blood T cell repertoires in COVID-19. The assay was immunoSEQ multiplex PCR, and TCRdb's table has in-frame clones only and misses some. Of a few hundred thousand clones listed, approximately 90% are singletons. The sample taken for sequencing was PBMCs or T cells enriched from blood (not recorded which). These receptors were obtained from a man aged 18 to 29 who had recovered from COVID-19.

This clone was detected a few times. The chain is built from TRBV18 and TRBJ1-4; the D is unclear. Trimming took 5 bases from V and 6 from J, leaving 10 bases between them. The CDR3 has 13 amino acids. Germline V gene sequence: CDR1 KGHSH, CDR2 LQKENI. The CDR3: CASSRGNDEKLFF. The CDR3 DNA reads as TGTGCCAGCTCAAGAGGGAATGATGAAAAACTGTTTTTT. The complete variable domain, with remaining parts taken from reference TRBV18 and TRBJ1-4, reads NAGVMQNPRHLVRRRGQEARLRCSPMKGHSHVYWYRQLPEEGLKFMVYLQKENIIDESGMPKERFSAEFPKEGPSILRIQQVVRGDSAAYFCASSRGNDEKLFFGSGTQLSVL.

V gene TRBV28 combines with J gene TRBJ1-1, with D possibly matching TRBD1 (6 bases). Germline CDR1 reads MDHEN; CDR2 reads SYDVKM. V was cut by 6 bases and J by 0 bases, with 11 bases left in between. This CDR3 contains 14 residues. The CDR3 DNA sequence: TGTGCCAGCAGAGTACAGGGACTGAACACTGAAGCTTTCTTT. Amino acid sequence: CASRVQGLNTEAFF.

This clone has a single count. For the CDR3, the DNA is TGTGCCAGTAGTACAACAGGGGGCAGGACCACTGAAGCTTTCTTT. It codes for CASSTTGGRTTEAFF. This chain connects TRBV19 to TRBJ1-1; TRBD1 matches at 9 bases. CDR3 length equals 15 residues. J gave up 4 bases and V 4 bases, and 7 bases lay outside the gene matches. Germline lookup yields CDR1 LNHDA and CDR2 SQIVND (reference sequence).

This chain connects TRBV3-1 (or the pseudogene TRBV3-2) to TRBJ1-1; TRBD1 matches 7 bases. The junction had 8 bases not matched to a gene; V was cut back by 0 bases and J by 7 bases. Germline V gene data show CDR1 as LGHDT and CDR2 as YNNKEL (reference sequence). The CDR3 covers 15 residues. The CDR3 loop is CASSQEGKGANEAFF. The CDR3 DNA reads TGTGCCAGCAGCCAAGAGGGCAAGGGGGCGAATGAAGCTTTCTTT.

The chain has TRBV7-3 and TRBJ2-3, with TRBD2 as a possible D gene (5 bases). Trimming removed 2 bases at V and 3 bases at J, with 15 bases between. This CDR3 comprises 16 residues. Germline V gene sequence: CDR1 SGHTA, CDR2 FQGTGA. CDR3 amino acids: CASSLVPAGNTDTQYF. Written as DNA, the CDR3 is TGTGCCAGCAGCTTAGTCCCGGCCGGGAATACAGATACGCAGTATTTT. Full variable domain (outside the CDR3, taken from reference TRBV7-3 and TRBJ2-3): GAGVSQTPSNKVTEKGKYVELRCDPISGHTALYWYRQSLGQGPEFLIYFQGTGAADDSGLPNDRFFAVRPEGSVSTLKIQRTERGDSAVYLCASSLVPAGNTDTQYFGPGTRLTVL.

The CDR3 coding sequence is TGTGCCAGCAGCTTGGGCCGCTTCCGGGACAGAGATGGCTACACCTTC. Translated: CASSLGRFRDRDGYTF. This sequence joins TRBV5-8 and TRBJ1-2, with 7 bases identical to TRBD1. The CDR3 length is 16 residues. The germline gives CDR1 SGHTS, CDR2 YDEGEE. V lost 0 bases and J lost 6; bases outside the gene matches: 11.

This chain uses TRBV18 with TRBJ1-3; no definite D call. The ends were cut back, 2 bases at V and 3 bases at J, with 8 bases in the middle. The CDR3 consists of 14 residues. Germline V gene sequence: CDR1 KGHSH, CDR2 LQKENI. DNA for the CDR3: TGTGCCAGCTCACCAGATAGCCATGGAAACACCATATATTTT. It codes for CASSPDSHGNTIYF.

The V call is TRBV10-3, the J call TRBJ2-3, with D possibly TRBD2 on 6 matching bases. This CDR3 region has 18 residues. The germline V gene has CDR1 ENHRY and CDR2 SYGVKD. V lost 6 bases and J 0 bases, leaving 22 bases between the germline ends. CDR3 sequence (DNA): TGTGCCATCAGAGCCCCCCCGGAGGGTACGACTAGCACAGATACGCAGTATTTT. It codes for CAIRAPPEGTTSTDTQYF.

J is TRBJ2-1 and V is TRBV3-1 (or the pseudogene TRBV3-2), with TRBD2 as a possible D gene (5 bases). CDR1 and CDR2 (germline): LGHDT, YNNKEL (reference sequence). V was trimmed by 3 bases and J by 5 bases, leaving 11 bases between them. This CDR3 region has 14 residues. The CDR3 region is CASSHNPTNNEQFF. CDR3 coding DNA: TGTGCCAGCAGCCACAACCCGACTAACAATGAGCAGTTCTTC.

This chain joins TRBV27 and TRBJ2-7; D gene ambiguous. Germline loops: CDR1 MNHEY, CDR2 SMNVEV (reference sequence). This CDR3 region has 13 residues. The V end was cut by 0 bases, the J end by 4 bases, with 7 bases between. CDR3 loop: CASSLSAVYEQYF. CDR3 nucleotide sequence: TGTGCCAGCAGTTTATCGGCAGTATACGAGCAGTACTTC.

A single count supports this clone. The V call is TRBV6-2 or TRBV6-3, the J call TRBJ1-5; possibly TRBD1 for D (5 bases). Per germline, CDR1 MNHEY and CDR2 SVGEGT. The ends were cut back, 4 bases at V and 6 bases at J, with 16 bases in the middle. The CDR3 contains 15 residues. The CDR3 is CASSWSGREGQPQHF. The CDR3 nucleotides are TGTGCCAGCAGTTGGTCAGGCAGGGAGGGTCAGCCCCAGCATTTT.

The CDR3 region is CASSLWGVTNEKLFF. CDR3 DNA sequence: TGTGCCAGCAGCTTATGGGGGGTTACTAATGAAAAACTGTTTTTT. The chain has TRBV7-8 and TRBJ1-4, with D perhaps TRBD1 (5 bases). The CDR3 runs 15 residues. Germline V gene sequence: CDR1 SGHVS, CDR2 FQNEAQ. Trimming took off 2 bases at V and 2 bases at J, with 9 bases between the two ends.

V gene TRBV7-2 combines with J gene TRBJ1-6; D unclear. V dropped 1 base and J dropped 9 bases, with 7 bases sitting between them. CDR1 and CDR2 (germline): SGHTA, FQGNSA. This CDR3 is built from 13 residues. The CDR3 reads CASSLELGSPLHF. The CDR3 bases are TGTGCCAGCAGCTTAGAGCTAGGTTCACCCCTCCACTTT.

The V call is TRBV19, the J call TRBJ1-1; D gene ambiguous. The CDR3 has 14 amino acids. V was clipped by 6 bases and J by 1 base, with 12 bases between them. Germline CDR1 LNHDA, CDR2 SQIVND (reference sequence). In DNA form, the CDR3 reads TGTGCCAGTAGCACCTACCAATCGAACACTGAAGCTTTCTTT. This sequence encodes CASSTYQSNTEAFF.

The chain couples TRBV3-1 (or the pseudogene TRBV3-2) to TRBJ2-3; 9 bases are a match to TRBD1. The germline V gene encodes CDR1 LGHDT and CDR2 YNNKEL (reference sequence). There are 15 residues in the CDR3. After removal of 1 base from V and 5 bases from J, the junction contained 4 bases not matched to a gene. CDR3 sequence reads: CASSQAGTGRDTQYF. The CDR3 nucleotides are TGTGCCAGCAGCCAAGCCGGGACAGGGAGAGATACGCAGTATTTT.

This clone was counted once. V is TRBV5-1 and J is TRBJ2-5; 7 nucleotides agree with TRBD1. This CDR3 has 14 amino acids. The V segment lost 2 bases and the J segment 1 base; nucleotides outside the gene matches: 2. In germline, CDR1 is SGHRS, CDR2 YFSETQ. This CDR3 reads CASSFRDSQETQYF. The CDR3 nucleotides read TGCGCCAGCAGCTTCCGGGACAGCCAAGAGACCCAGTACTTC.

The chain has TRBV18 and TRBJ2-1; 10 nucleotides align to TRBD1. Trimming at V came to 2 bases and at J to 7 bases, leaving 8 bases not matched to a gene. Germline V CDR1 and CDR2: KGHSH, LQKENI. The CDR3 contains 16 residues. CDR3 nucleotides: TGTGCCAGCTCACCATGGACGGACAGGGGGGCGAATGAGCAGTTCTTC. Its translation: CASSPWTDRGANEQFF.

The chain combines TRBV7-3 with TRBJ1-1; 10 bases are a match to TRBD1. The V gene's germline CDR1 is SGHTA and CDR2 FQGTGA. With V trimmed by 4 bases and J by 4 bases, 6 bases remained unmatched. The CDR3 extends over 15 amino acids. The CDR3 region has the DNA TGTGCCAGCAGCTCGACAGGGGGCCCGGTCACTGAAGCTTTCTTT. Protein product: CASSSTGGPVTEAFF.

This clone occurred a few times. J is TRBJ2-1 and V is TRBV6-5; tentatively, D is TRBD1 (5 bases). The CDR3 runs to 12 residues. Germline V CDR1 and CDR2: MNHEY, SVGAGI. Trimming removed 6 bases from V and 7 bases from J, with 10 bases in between. CDR3 in amino acids: CASRSQGNEQFF. Written as DNA, the CDR3 is TGTGCCAGCAGATCGCAGGGTAATGAGCAGTTCTTC.

V is TRBV3-1 (or the pseudogene TRBV3-2) and J is TRBJ1-2, with TRBD1 matching 9 bases. In germline, CDR1 is LGHDT, CDR2 YNNKEL (reference sequence). Trimming removed 3 bases from V and 7 bases from J; junction bases left unmatched: 9. The CDR3 covers 15 residues. The CDR3, as DNA: TGTGCCAGCAGCCAGGCCACGACAGGGGGGGGTGGCTACACCTTC. This gives the protein CASSQATTGGGGYTF.

The gene calls are TRBV19 and TRBJ2-7; the D is unclear. The CDR3 is 13 residues long. CDR1 is LNHDA and CDR2 is SQIVND in the germline V gene (reference sequence). Trimming left V 1 base short and J 4 bases short, with 8 bases between. CDR3 amino acids: CASSIGSLYEQYF. In DNA, the CDR3 is TGTGCCAGTAGTATAGGCAGTTTGTACGAGCAGTACTTC. Using reference TRBV19 and TRBJ2-7 for the parts outside the CDR3, the full variable domain is DGGITQSPKYLFRKEGQNVTLSCEQNLNHDAMYWYRQDPGQGLRLIYYSQIVNDFQKGDIAEGYSVSREKKESFPLTVTSAQKNPTAFYLCASSIGSLYEQYFGPGTRLTVT.

J is TRBJ2-1 and V is TRBV11-3, with TRBD1 matching over 7 bases. The ends lost 1 base at V and 8 bases at J; junction bases unmatched: 8. The CDR3 runs to 15 residues. CDR1 SGHNT and CDR2 YENEEA come from the germline V gene. CDR3 region: CASSLVGQKGYEQFF. In DNA, the CDR3 is TGTGCCAGCAGCTTAGTGGGACAGAAGGGGTATGAGCAGTTCTTC. The variable domain in full, with the rest retrieved from reference TRBV11-3 and TRBJ2-1, is EAGVVQSPRYKIIEKKQPVAFWCNPISGHNTLYWYLQNLGQGPELLIRYENEEAVDDSQLPKDRFSAERLKGVDSTLKIQPAELGDSAVYLCASSLVGQKGYEQFFGPGTRLTVL.

This clone was counted once. The chain uses TRBV25-1 and TRBJ1-1; TRBD1 agrees at 7 bases. CDR3 size: 12 residues. V shed 8 bases, J shed 5 bases, and the junction held 5 bases outside the gene matches. The germline gives CDR1 MGHDK, CDR2 SYGVNS. The CDR3 protein is CASRTGWTEAFF. CDR3 in DNA: TGTGCCAGCCGGACAGGATGGACTGAAGCTTTCTTT.

This rearrangement joins TRBV6-5 to TRBJ1-2; 8 bases agree with TRBD1. The trim removed 5 bases at V and 4 bases at J, leaving 9 bases unmatched. The CDR3 has 15 amino acids. The germline gives CDR1 MNHEY, CDR2 SVGAGI. The CDR3 here is CASSPSDRAGYGYTF. The CDR3 region has the DNA TGTGCCAGCAGTCCCTCGGACAGGGCGGGCTATGGCTACACCTTC.

A note on this clone: Other DNA sequences within the sample encode an identical CDR3. The CDR3 loop reads CASSPGALNTEAFF. The CDR3 DNA is TGTGCCAGCAGCCCAGGTGCGCTGAACACTGAAGCTTTCTTT. This chain joins TRBV7-9 and TRBJ1-1; D remains unclear. Per germline, CDR1 SEHNR and CDR2 FQNEAQ (reference sequence). Trimming left V 5 bases short and J 0 bases short, with 10 bases between. The CDR3 contains 14 residues.

This CDR3 is CASSTFRGQGWQEPNTEAFF. The DNA of the CDR3 is TGCGCCAGCAGCACATTCCGGGGACAGGGCTGGCAGGAACCGAACACTGAAGCTTTCTTT. The chain recombines TRBV5-1 with TRBJ1-1, with 9 bases aligning to TRBD1. The CDR3 sequence is 20 residues long. V was clipped by 4 bases and J by 1 base; unmatched bases: 20. Germline-derived CDR1 and CDR2 are SGHRS and YFSETQ.

The rearrangement links TRBV7-6 to TRBJ2-2; D call uncertain. The CDR3 loop spans 15 amino acids. Germline CDR1 SGHVS, CDR2 FNYEAQ. The V and J ends lost 5 bases and 7 bases respectively, with 17 bases between them. CDR3 region: CASSLGGLGGGELFF. CDR3 nucleotide sequence: TGTGCCAGCAGCCTGGGTGGGTTAGGCGGCGGGGAGCTGTTTTTT.

The chain links TRBV5-6 to TRBJ1-2; tentative D call: TRBD1 (5 bases). This CDR3 has 15 amino acids. The V end was cut by 0 bases, the J end by 1 base, with 10 bases between. The germline V gene has CDR1 SGHDT and CDR2 YYEEEE. For the CDR3, the DNA is TGTGCCAGCAGCTTGGCGGGGGGGATTAACTATGGCTACACCTTC. Its translation: CASSLAGGINYGYTF.

The V and J genes are TRBV5-1 and TRBJ2-3, with D perhaps matching TRBD1 (6 bases). The CDR3 covers 15 residues. V gave up 0 bases and J gave up 2 bases, with 10 bases separating them. Germline CDR1 and CDR2: SGHRS and YFSETQ. The CDR3 sequence: CASSLVGGPTDTQYF. CDR3 nucleotide sequence: TGCGCCAGCAGCTTGGTAGGGGGTCCCACAGATACGCAGTATTTT.

This chain uses TRBV7-2 with TRBJ2-1, with D possibly TRBD1 on 6 matching bases. CDR1 is SGHTA, CDR2 FQGNSA, per germline. This CDR3 contains 14 residues. V lost 5 bases and J lost 6, with 14 bases in between. CDR3 DNA: TGTGCCAGCAGCCCCCAGGGGATTTTCAATGAGCAGTTCTTC. Its protein is CASSPQGIFNEQFF.

This clone appeared once. The V gene is TRBV7-6, the J gene TRBJ1-1; D might be TRBD1 (5 bases). The CDR3 covers 14 residues. In germline, CDR1 is SGHVS, CDR2 FNYEAQ. The V and J ends lost 0 bases and 7 bases respectively, with 12 bases between them. This chain's CDR3 is CASSLAGQTVEAFF. In DNA form, the CDR3 reads TGTGCCAGCAGCTTAGCGGGGCAGACAGTTGAAGCTTTCTTT.

V usage is TRBV11-3 and J usage is TRBJ2-1; tentatively, D is TRBD1 (6 bases). Per germline, CDR1 SGHNT and CDR2 YENEEA. V was shortened by 4 bases and J by 2 bases, with 12 bases between the two germline ends. This CDR3 spans 15 amino acids. CDR3 amino acids: CASSSRDKTYNEQFF. CDR3 nucleotides: TGTGCCAGCAGCTCCCGGGACAAAACCTACAATGAGCAGTTCTTC.